This entry lists 11 T cell receptor beta chains sequenced from one sample in a study of blood T cell repertoires in COVID-19. The data were produced by immunoSEQ multiplex PCR, yet TCRdb's version contains in-frame clones alone and is incomplete. The repertoire consists of over 200,000 clones, with 84% occurring once and the leading ten covering roughly 7.6%. Sequencing was performed on peripheral blood. These TCRs come from a woman between 45 and 60 years old with active or convalescent COVID-19.

This clone has a handful of counts. V and J are TRBV3-1 (or the pseudogene TRBV3-2) and TRBJ2-7; D ambiguous. With 3 bases removed from V and 1 base from J, the gap between germline ends came to 7 bases. Germline CDR1 reads LGHDT; CDR2 reads YNNKEL (reference sequence). The CDR3 sequence is 13 residues long. The CDR3 is CASSQSGSYEQYF. The CDR3 DNA sequence: TGTGCCAGCAGCCAGTCCGGGTCCTACGAGCAGTACTTC.

The chain is built from TRBV27 and TRBJ1-2; 8 bases map to TRBD1. Per the germline V gene, CDR1 is MNHEY and CDR2 is SMNVEV (reference sequence). This CDR3 is built from 16 residues. V was pared by 4 bases and J by 5 bases, with 12 bases of the junction left unmatched. CDR3 nucleotides: TGTGCCAGCAGTTCCCACTACAGGGGGGTGGAGTATGGCTACACCTTC. It is translated as CASSSHYRGVEYGYTF.

The V and J genes are TRBV5-1 and TRBJ2-7; TRBD2 agrees at 7 bases. Germline-derived CDR1 and CDR2 are SGHRS and YFSETQ. The CDR3 is made up of 17 amino acids. V lost 0 bases, J lost 2 bases, and 11 bases stayed unmatched. CDR3 residues: CASSLGRGSGFTYEQYF. In DNA, the CDR3 is TGCGCCAGCAGCTTGGGGCGGGGGAGCGGGTTTACCTACGAGCAGTACTTC. The complete variable domain, with remaining parts taken from reference TRBV5-1 and TRBJ2-7, reads KAGVTQTPRYLIKTRGQQVTLSCSPISGHRSVSWYQQTPGQGLQFLFEYFSETQRNKGNFPGRFSGRQFSNSRSEMNVSTLELGDSALYLCASSLGRGSGFTYEQYFGPGTRLTVT.

The chain has TRBV5-6 and TRBJ1-3; a weak D match, TRBD1 (6 bases). This CDR3 has 12 amino acids. Between the trimmed V and J ends, which lost 4 bases and 8 bases, there was a span of 10 bases. Germline-derived CDR1 and CDR2 are SGHDT and YYEEEE. The CDR3 protein is CASSQQGYTIYF. In DNA form, the CDR3 reads TGTGCCAGCAGCCAACAGGGTTACACCATATATTTT.

This rearrangement joins TRBV19 to TRBJ2-3, with 13 positions matching TRBD2. Losses at the gene ends were 6 bases for V and 6 bases for J; bases not matched to a gene: 6. Germline CDR1 LNHDA, CDR2 SQIVND (reference sequence). The CDR3 totals 15 residues. This chain's CDR3 is CASRPLAGGIDTQYF. CDR3 DNA sequence: TGTGCCAGTAGGCCACTAGCGGGAGGGATCGATACGCAGTATTTT.

The V gene is TRBV5-4, the J gene TRBJ2-3, with 7 bases identical to TRBD1. The V and J ends lost 3 bases and 4 bases, in that order; junction bases with no gene match: 14. The CDR3 spans 17 residues. CDR1 SGHNT and CDR2 YYREEE come from the germline V gene (reference sequence). DNA of the CDR3: TGTGCCAGCAGCTCGAAACCCACAGGGGTCGGGGCAGATACGCAGTATTTT. This encodes CASSSKPTGVGADTQYF.

This clone was observed a single time. Here the CDR3 reads CASSYWDRGPRTNNSPLHF. CDR3 nucleotide sequence: TGCGCCAGCAGCTATTGGGACAGGGGGCCGCGTACTAATAATTCACCCCTCCACTTT. V gene TRBV5-1 combines with J gene TRBJ1-6; 12 nucleotides line up with TRBD1. V lost 3 bases and J lost 5; bases outside the gene matches: 12. From germline, CDR1 is SGHRS and CDR2 YFSETQ. The CDR3 totals 19 residues.

The chain has TRBV27 and TRBJ2-1; D call uncertain. The CDR3 loop spans 13 amino acids. CDR1 is MNHEY and CDR2 is SMNVEV in the germline V gene (reference sequence). V was cut by 6 bases and J by 4 bases, with 10 bases left in between. CDR3 sequence: CASSSDGYNEQFF. The DNA of the CDR3 is TGTGCCAGCAGCTCAGACGGGTACAATGAGCAGTTCTTC.

V usage is TRBV18 and J usage is TRBJ2-1; D gene ambiguous. Deletions cut 6 bases from V and 6 bases from J, with 18 bases between. CDR3 size: 15 residues. The germline V gene encodes CDR1 KGHSH and CDR2 LQKENI. The DNA of the CDR3 is TGTGCCAGCTCCCATCCCGCTCTATTCGGCAATGAGCAGTTCTTC. Its protein product is CASSHPALFGNEQFF.

V gene TRBV2 combines with J gene TRBJ1-5; tentatively, D is TRBD1 (5 bases). Looked up from germline, CDR1 is SNHLY and CDR2 is FYNNEI. The CDR3 runs 15 residues. Trimming left V 0 bases short and J 7 bases short, with 13 bases between. As DNA, the CDR3 is TGTGCCAGCAGTGAAGCGCTAGGGGCCGGGCAGCCCCAGCATTTT. This translates into CASSEALGAGQPQHF.

This chain joins TRBV6-5 and TRBJ2-3, with D possibly matching TRBD2 (5 bases). V was cut by 7 bases and J by 2 bases, with 13 bases left in between. The CDR3 length is 14 residues. In germline, CDR1 is MNHEY, CDR2 SVGAGI. The CDR3 here is CASIWARDTDTQYF. For the CDR3, the DNA is TGTGCCAGCATTTGGGCCCGGGACACAGATACGCAGTATTTT.